The 24 T cell receptor beta chains listed next were all sequenced from one sample in a study of beta chain features in type 1 diabetes. Every isolated RNA sample was fully reverse transcribed, so sequencing captured expressed TCRB transcripts. Method: immunoSEQ multiplex PCR; TCRdb's copy keeps in-frame clones and lacks some. Found here are around 310,000 clones, approximately 10% of them singletons; the top ten hold approximately 0.016%. Sequenced material: naive CD4+ T cells from blood. The receptors derive from a woman in her twenties or thirties in good health.

The gene calls are TRBV28 and TRBJ1-4; D not certain. CDR3 size: 14 residues. Germline values: CDR1 MDHEN, CDR2 SYDVKM. The germline V and J ends were trimmed by 5 bases and 3 bases, with 10 bases remaining between them. The CDR3 bases are TGTGCCAGCAGTCCGGGTGTACCTAATGAAAAACTGTTTTTT. Translated: CASSPGVPNEKLFF.

This sequence joins TRBV7-9 and TRBJ2-3, with unresolved D. Per the germline V gene, CDR1 is SEHNR and CDR2 is FQNEAQ (reference sequence). This CDR3 region has 13 residues. Trimming removed 8 bases from V and 0 bases from J, with 9 bases in between. The CDR3 loop is CASRIGSTDTQYF. CDR3 DNA: TGTGCCAGCCGTATCGGGAGCACAGATACGCAGTATTTT.

The J gene is TRBJ2-1, the V gene TRBV7-3; a possible D gene is TRBD2 (6 bases). The CDR3 spans 13 residues. With 7 bases removed from V and 4 bases from J, the gap between germline ends came to 11 bases. CDR1 is SGHTA, CDR2 FQGTGA, per germline. Here the CDR3 DNA reads TGTGCCAGCAATCAAGGGACTTACAATGAGCAGTTCTTC. This gives the protein CASNQGTYNEQFF.

The V gene is TRBV5-1, the J gene TRBJ2-5, with D possibly TRBD2 on 6 matching bases. Germline CDR1 SGHRS, CDR2 YFSETQ. The CDR3 covers 14 residues. The germline V and J ends were trimmed by 2 bases and 2 bases, with 10 bases remaining between them. The chain's CDR3 is CASSFFGTQETQYF. The CDR3 DNA is TGCGCCAGCAGCTTCTTCGGGACTCAAGAGACCCAGTACTTC.

This chain uses TRBV28 with TRBJ2-7; possible D gene TRBD1, 5 bases. Trimming took 8 bases from V and 1 from J, leaving 18 bases between them. This CDR3 has 15 amino acids. The germline V gene encodes CDR1 MDHEN and CDR2 SYDVKM. Here the CDR3 reads CASGLVRTLSYEQYF. The CDR3 DNA reads as TGTGCCAGCGGATTGGTAAGGACACTTTCCTACGAGCAGTACTTC.

This rearrangement joins TRBV28 to TRBJ1-2, with D perhaps matching TRBD1 (5 bases). V was trimmed by 6 bases and J by 0 bases, leaving 11 bases between them. The germline V gene has CDR1 MDHEN and CDR2 SYDVKM. There are 14 residues in the CDR3. DNA for the CDR3: TGTGCCAGCAGGCCGGGGGGTACTAACTATGGCTACACCTTC. Amino acid sequence: CASRPGGTNYGYTF.

This clone occurred once. V gene TRBV15 combines with J gene TRBJ2-1; D gene uncertain. This CDR3 is built from 15 residues. V was pared by 0 bases and J by 8 bases, with 14 bases between. Germline V gives CDR1 LNHNV, CDR2 YYDKDF (reference sequence). This CDR3 is CATSRDKAAPDEQFF. CDR3 DNA: TGTGCCACCAGCAGAGATAAGGCGGCGCCCGATGAGCAGTTCTTC.

The chain has TRBV10-3 and TRBJ2-5; D gene uncertain. V lost 4 bases to trimming and J lost 5 bases, with 8 bases between them. The CDR3 is made up of 12 amino acids. Germline V gene sequence: CDR1 ENHRY, CDR2 SYGVKD. The CDR3 protein is CAISGNGETQYF. In DNA, the CDR3 is TGTGCCATCAGTGGAAACGGGGAGACCCAGTACTTC.

Only a few counts were recorded for this clone. The chain joins TRBV5-1 to TRBJ1-2, with 7 positions matching TRBD1. Per the germline V gene, CDR1 is SGHRS and CDR2 is YFSETQ. The CDR3 length is 14 residues. Germline trimming cut 0 bases from V and 2 bases from J; bases unmatched to any gene: 1. CDR3 nucleotides: TGCGCCAGCAGCTTGGAGACAGGGAACTATGGCTACACCTTC. Translating gives CASSLETGNYGYTF.

Notes on this clone: One end of the junction fails to match germline, which may point to a read error. The gene calls are TRBV5-1 and TRBJ2-5; the D gene is possibly TRBD2 (6 bases). The CDR3 runs to 14 residues. Germline CDR1 and CDR2: SGHRS and YFSETQ. The DNA of the CDR3 is TGCGCCAGCAGCTTACGGGACTGGGGAGAGGCCCAGTACTTC. Protein sequence: CASSLRDWGEAQYF.

The rearrangement joins TRBV7-2 to TRBJ2-3; D unresolved. Germline lookup yields CDR1 SGHTA and CDR2 FQGNSA. Between the trimmed V and J ends, which lost 2 bases and 2 bases, there was a span of 17 bases. This CDR3 contains 17 residues. The CDR3 DNA sequence: TGTGCCAGCAGCTTACGACGCTTAGCAGACTTCACAGATACGCAGTATTTT. This codes for CASSLRRLADFTDTQYF.

The chain couples TRBV10-3 to TRBJ2-7; 9 nucleotides agree with TRBD1. Trimming at V came to 3 bases and at J to 2 bases, leaving 5 bases not matched to a gene. This CDR3 is 15 amino acids long. Looked up from germline, CDR1 is ENHRY and CDR2 is SYGVKD. CDR3 region: CAISDPTGGTYEQYF. As DNA, the CDR3 is TGTGCCATCAGTGACCCGACAGGGGGAACCTACGAGCAGTACTTC.

There are a few counts of this clone. V and J are TRBV29-1 and TRBJ1-2; possibly TRBD1 for D (5 bases). V shed 5 bases and J shed 8 bases, with 12 bases lying between them. CDR1 SQVTM and CDR2 ANQGSEA come from the germline V gene. This CDR3 spans 11 amino acids. As DNA, the CDR3 is TGCAGCGTTTTGGGGCCGGCGGGCTACACCTTC. It is translated as CSVLGPAGYTF.

This clone was recorded a few times. The chain employs TRBV19 and TRBJ2-7, with TRBD1 matching over 8 bases. The germline gives CDR1 LNHDA, CDR2 SQIVND (reference sequence). The J segment lost 3 bases and the V segment lost 6 bases, leaving 7 bases of the junction unmatched. The length of the CDR3 is 14 residues. The CDR3 protein is CASSRGQGSYEQYF. CDR3 coding DNA: TGTGCCAGTAGCCGAGGACAGGGTAGCTACGAGCAGTACTTC.

This clone was seen more than once but under ten times. The V gene is TRBV7-6, the J gene TRBJ1-1, with 7 bases that match TRBD1. CDR1 SGHVS and CDR2 FNYEAQ come from the germline V gene. The CDR3 runs to 14 residues. The J segment lost 6 bases and the V segment lost 5 bases, leaving 9 bases of the junction unmatched. CDR3 loop: CASSPNRGRAEAFF. In DNA form, the CDR3 reads TGTGCCAGCAGCCCCAACAGGGGAAGGGCTGAAGCTTTCTTT.

CDR3 coding DNA: TGCGCCAGCAGCTTTCTCTCCCTGCGGTACAATGAGCAGTTCTTC. This gives the protein CASSFLSLRYNEQFF. The chain uses TRBV4-1 and TRBJ2-1, with D unresolved. Germline lookup yields CDR1 MGHRA and CDR2 YSYEKL. V lost 5 bases to trimming and J lost 4 bases, with 15 bases between them. CDR3 length: 15 amino acids.

The rearrangement uses TRBV30 and TRBJ2-5; D possibly corresponds to TRBD2 (6 bases). Germline CDR1 is GTSNPN and CDR2 is SVGIG (reference sequence). Trimming stripped 4 bases from V and 1 base from J, with 13 bases between. The CDR3 has 14 residues. CDR3 DNA sequence: TGTGCCTGGAATCGGGGCGGGGCCCAAGAGACCCAGTACTTC. Its translation is CAWNRGGAQETQYF.

This chain connects TRBV6-5 to TRBJ2-5; 8 bases match TRBD1. CDR3 length equals 14 residues. Germline lookup yields CDR1 MNHEY and CDR2 SVGAGI. V gave up 8 bases and J gave up 5 bases; unmatched junction bases: 10. In DNA form, the CDR3 reads TGTGCCAGCGGAACTACTAACAGGGGGGAGACCCAGTACTTC. It encodes CASGTTNRGETQYF.

This clone appeared a few times. This chain joins TRBV2 and TRBJ2-1; 8 nucleotides agree with TRBD1. Germline lookup yields CDR1 SNHLY and CDR2 FYNNEI. This CDR3 is 13 amino acids long. V was pared by 6 bases and J by 5 bases, with 3 bases of the junction left unmatched. In DNA form, the CDR3 reads TGTGCCAGCAGGGACAGGGCCAACAATGAGCAGTTCTTC. It specifies CASRDRANNEQFF.

The V gene is TRBV29-1, the J gene TRBJ1-1, with D perhaps TRBD1 (5 bases). V dropped 3 bases and J dropped 0 bases, with 8 bases sitting between them. The CDR3 spans 13 residues. In germline, CDR1 is SQVTM, CDR2 ANQGSEA. This chain's CDR3 is CSVDEDMNTEAFF. CDR3 nucleotide sequence: TGCAGCGTTGATGAGGACATGAACACTGAAGCTTTCTTT.

This clone was seen a few times. The gene calls are TRBV5-4 and TRBJ2-7, with D possibly matching TRBD1 (6 bases). The CDR3 contains 15 residues. V was clipped by 4 bases and J by 3 bases, with 17 bases between them. Germline V gene data show CDR1 as SGHNT and CDR2 as YYREEE (reference sequence). CDR3 sequence reads: CASSASGTGFYEQYF. CDR3 in DNA: TGTGCCAGCAGCGCCTCCGGTACAGGGTTCTACGAGCAGTACTTC.

The genes are TRBV4-2 and TRBJ2-7; 8 nucleotides align to TRBD1. V shed 3 bases, J shed 2 bases, and the junction held 6 bases outside the gene matches. The CDR3 consists of 15 residues. Germline CDR1 reads LGHNA; CDR2 reads YNFKEQ. The CDR3 sequence is CASSHNRDRPYEQYF. The DNA for the CDR3 is TGTGCCAGCAGCCACAACCGGGACAGGCCCTACGAGCAGTACTTC.

The chain has TRBV4-3 and TRBJ2-1, with D possibly being TRBD2 (5 bases). Germline V gives CDR1 LGHNA, CDR2 YSLEER. V was cut by 1 base and J by 10 bases, with 14 bases left in between. CDR3 size: 14 residues. The chain's CDR3 is CASSQVLREGEQFF. The CDR3 DNA reads as TGCGCCAGCAGCCAAGTTCTTCGGGAAGGGGAGCAGTTCTTC.

The V gene is TRBV7-9, the J gene TRBJ2-1; 9 bases align to TRBD2. The germline CDR1 and CDR2 sequences are SEHNR and FQNEAQ (reference sequence). V was clipped by 2 bases and J by 4 bases; unmatched bases: 3. This CDR3 contains 15 residues. For the CDR3, the DNA is TGTGCCAGCAGCTTACTCAGCGGGAGGTACAATGAGCAGTTCTTC. As protein: CASSLLSGRYNEQFF.